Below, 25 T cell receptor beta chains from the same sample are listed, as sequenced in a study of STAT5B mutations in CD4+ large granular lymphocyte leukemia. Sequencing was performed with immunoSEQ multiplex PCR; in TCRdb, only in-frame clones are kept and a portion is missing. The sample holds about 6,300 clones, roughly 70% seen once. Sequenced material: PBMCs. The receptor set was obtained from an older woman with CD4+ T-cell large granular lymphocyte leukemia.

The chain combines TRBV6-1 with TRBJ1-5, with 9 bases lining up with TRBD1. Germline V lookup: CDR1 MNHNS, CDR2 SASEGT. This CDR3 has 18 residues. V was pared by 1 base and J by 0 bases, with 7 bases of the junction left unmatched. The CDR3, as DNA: TGTGCCAGCAGTGAAGGTGGGACAGGGATTCATAGCAATCAGCCCCAGCATTTT. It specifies CASSEGGTGIHSNQPQHF.

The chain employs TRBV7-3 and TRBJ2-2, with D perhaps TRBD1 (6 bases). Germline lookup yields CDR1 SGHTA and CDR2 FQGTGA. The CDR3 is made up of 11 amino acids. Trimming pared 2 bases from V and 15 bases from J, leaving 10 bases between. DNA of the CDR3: TGTGCCAGCAGCTTAGGAAGGGGGTTGTTTTTT. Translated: CASSLGRGLFF.

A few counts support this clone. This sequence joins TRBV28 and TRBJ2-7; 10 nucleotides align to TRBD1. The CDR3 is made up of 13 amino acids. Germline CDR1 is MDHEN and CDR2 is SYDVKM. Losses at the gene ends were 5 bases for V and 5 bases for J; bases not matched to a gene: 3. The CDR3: CASSPGQGHEQYF. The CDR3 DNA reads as TGTGCCAGCAGTCCGGGACAGGGGCACGAGCAGTACTTC.

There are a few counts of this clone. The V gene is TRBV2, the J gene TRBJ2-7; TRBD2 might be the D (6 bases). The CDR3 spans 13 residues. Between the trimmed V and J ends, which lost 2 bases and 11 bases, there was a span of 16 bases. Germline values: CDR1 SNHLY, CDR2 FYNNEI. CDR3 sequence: CASSELAILRKYF. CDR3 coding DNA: TGTGCCAGCAGTGAACTAGCGATCCTACGGAAGTACTTC.

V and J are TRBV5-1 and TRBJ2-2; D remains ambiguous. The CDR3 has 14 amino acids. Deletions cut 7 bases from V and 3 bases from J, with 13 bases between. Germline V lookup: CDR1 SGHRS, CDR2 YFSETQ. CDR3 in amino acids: CASLPPADTGELFF. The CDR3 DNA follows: TGCGCCAGCCTTCCGCCGGCGGACACCGGGGAGCTGTTTTTT.

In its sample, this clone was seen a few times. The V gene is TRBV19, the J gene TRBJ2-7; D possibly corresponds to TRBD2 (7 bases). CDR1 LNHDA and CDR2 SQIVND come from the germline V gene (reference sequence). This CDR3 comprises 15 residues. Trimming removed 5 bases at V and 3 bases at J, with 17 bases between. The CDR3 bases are TGTGCCAGTAGTCAAATGGGGGGGCGGTACTACGAGCAGTACTTC. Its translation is CASSQMGGRYYEQYF.

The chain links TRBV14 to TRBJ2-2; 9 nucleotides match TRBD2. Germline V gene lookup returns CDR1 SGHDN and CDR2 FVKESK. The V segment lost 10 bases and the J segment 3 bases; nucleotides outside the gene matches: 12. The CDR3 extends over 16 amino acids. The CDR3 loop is CANLSGGCGYTGELFF. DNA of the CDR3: TGTGCCAACCTGAGCGGGGGGTGCGGGTACACCGGGGAGCTGTTTTTT.

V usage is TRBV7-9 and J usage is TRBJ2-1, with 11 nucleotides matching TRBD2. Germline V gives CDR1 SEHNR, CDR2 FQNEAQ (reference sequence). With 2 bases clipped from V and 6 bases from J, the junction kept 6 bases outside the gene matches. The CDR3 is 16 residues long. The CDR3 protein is CASSLRGLAGGNEQFF. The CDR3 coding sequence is TGTGCCAGCAGCTTACGTGGTCTAGCGGGGGGCAATGAGCAGTTCTTC.

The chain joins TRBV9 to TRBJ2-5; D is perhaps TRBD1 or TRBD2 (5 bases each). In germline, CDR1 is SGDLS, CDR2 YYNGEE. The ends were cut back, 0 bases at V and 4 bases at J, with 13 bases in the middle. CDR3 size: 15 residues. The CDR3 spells CASSVAGRELETQYF. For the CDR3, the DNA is TGTGCCAGCAGCGTAGCGGGCAGGGAGTTAGAGACCCAGTACTTC.

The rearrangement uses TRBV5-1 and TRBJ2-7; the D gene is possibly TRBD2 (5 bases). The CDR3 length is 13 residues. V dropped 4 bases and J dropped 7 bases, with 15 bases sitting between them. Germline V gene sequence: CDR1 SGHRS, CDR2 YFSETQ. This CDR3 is CASSTGRGGEQYF. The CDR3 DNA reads TGCGCCAGCAGCACCGGTCGGGGTGGTGAGCAGTACTTC.

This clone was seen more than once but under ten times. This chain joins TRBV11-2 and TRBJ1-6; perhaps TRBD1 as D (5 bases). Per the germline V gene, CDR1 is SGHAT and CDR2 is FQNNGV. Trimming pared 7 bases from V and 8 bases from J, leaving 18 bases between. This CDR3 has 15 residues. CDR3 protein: CASTVGLTRDSPLHF. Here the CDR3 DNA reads TGTGCCAGCACTGTGGGACTTACCAGGGATTCACCCCTCCACTTT.

DNA for the CDR3: TGTGCCAGCAGCCTGGACCGCACCGGGGAGCTGTTTTTT. This translates into CASSLDRTGELFF. This chain connects TRBV7-8 to TRBJ2-2; D gene ambiguous. The CDR3 extends over 13 amino acids. CDR1 and CDR2 (germline): SGHVS, FQNEAQ. Trimming took 5 bases from V and 4 from J, leaving 8 bases between them.

The CDR3 loop is CASSVPGIGEKLFF. The CDR3 DNA is TGTGCCAGCAGCGTACCCGGGATTGGGGAAAAACTGTTTTTT. The rearrangement uses TRBV9 and TRBJ1-4; no clear D gene. V lost 1 base, J lost 8 bases, and 12 bases lay in between. Germline CDR1 SGDLS, CDR2 YYNGEE. The CDR3 is made up of 14 amino acids.

The CDR3 protein is CASSLDERATYEQYF. CDR3 nucleotide sequence: TGTGCCAGCAGCTTAGACGAGCGGGCCACCTACGAGCAGTACTTC. This chain uses TRBV7-2 with TRBJ2-7; TRBD2 might be the D (6 bases). The germline CDR1 and CDR2 sequences are SGHTA and FQGNSA. Trimming left V 1 base short and J 2 bases short, with 12 bases between. This CDR3 is built from 15 residues.

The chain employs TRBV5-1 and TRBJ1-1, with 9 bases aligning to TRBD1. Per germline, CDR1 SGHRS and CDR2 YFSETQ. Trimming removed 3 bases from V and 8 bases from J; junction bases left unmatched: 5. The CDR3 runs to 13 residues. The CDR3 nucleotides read TGCGCCAGCAGCTGGGACAGGGTGAGGGAAGCTTTCTTT. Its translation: CASSWDRVREAFF.

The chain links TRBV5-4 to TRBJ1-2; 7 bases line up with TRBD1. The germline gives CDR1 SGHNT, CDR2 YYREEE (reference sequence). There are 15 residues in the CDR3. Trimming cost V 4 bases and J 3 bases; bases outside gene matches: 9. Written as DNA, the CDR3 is TGTGCCAGCAGCGCCCGACAGGGTGCGGACTATGGCTACACCTTC. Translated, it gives CASSARQGADYGYTF.

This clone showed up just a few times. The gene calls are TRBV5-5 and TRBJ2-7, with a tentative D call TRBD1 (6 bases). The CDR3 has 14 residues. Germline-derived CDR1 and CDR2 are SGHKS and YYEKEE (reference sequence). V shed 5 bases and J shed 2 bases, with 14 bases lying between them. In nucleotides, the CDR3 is TGTGCCAGCAGTCCCGGGACACTTACCTACGAGCAGTACTTC. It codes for CASSPGTLTYEQYF.

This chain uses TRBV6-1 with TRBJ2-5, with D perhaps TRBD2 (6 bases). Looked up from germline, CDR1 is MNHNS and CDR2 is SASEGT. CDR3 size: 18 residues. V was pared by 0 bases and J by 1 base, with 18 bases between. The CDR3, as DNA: TGTGCCAGCAGTGAAGCCCCTGGGGCGGGGCCCTTCCAAGAGACCCAGTACTTC. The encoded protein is CASSEAPGAGPFQETQYF.

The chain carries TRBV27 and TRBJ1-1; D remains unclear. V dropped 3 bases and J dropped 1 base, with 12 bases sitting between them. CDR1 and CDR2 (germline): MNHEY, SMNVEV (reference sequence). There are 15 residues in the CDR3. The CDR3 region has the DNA TGTGCCAGCAGTTTCTCCACGCTTGGGAACACTGAAGCTTTCTTT. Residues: CASSFSTLGNTEAFF.

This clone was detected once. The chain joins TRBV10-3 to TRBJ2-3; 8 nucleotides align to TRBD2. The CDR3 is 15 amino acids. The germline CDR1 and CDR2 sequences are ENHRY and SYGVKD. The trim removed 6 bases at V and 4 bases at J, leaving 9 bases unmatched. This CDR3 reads CAISDPAGASDTQYF. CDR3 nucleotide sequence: TGTGCCATCAGCGACCCAGCGGGAGCGTCAGATACGCAGTATTTT.

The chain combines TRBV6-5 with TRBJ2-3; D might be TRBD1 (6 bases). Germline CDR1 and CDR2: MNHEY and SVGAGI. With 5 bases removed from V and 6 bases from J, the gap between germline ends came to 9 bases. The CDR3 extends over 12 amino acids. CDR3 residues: CASSRRGDTQYF. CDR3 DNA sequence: TGTGCCAGCAGTCGAAGGGGGGATACGCAGTATTTT.

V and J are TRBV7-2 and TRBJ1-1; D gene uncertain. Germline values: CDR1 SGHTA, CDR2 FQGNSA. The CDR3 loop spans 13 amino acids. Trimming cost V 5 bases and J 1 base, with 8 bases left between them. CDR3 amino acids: CASSPRSNTEAFF. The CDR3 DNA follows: TGTGCCAGCAGCCCGCGCTCGAACACTGAAGCTTTCTTT.

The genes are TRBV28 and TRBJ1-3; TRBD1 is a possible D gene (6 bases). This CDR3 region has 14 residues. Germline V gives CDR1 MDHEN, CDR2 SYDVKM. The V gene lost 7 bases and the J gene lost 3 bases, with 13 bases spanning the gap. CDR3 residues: CASTTGRGGNTIYF. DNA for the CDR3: TGTGCCAGCACCACAGGGCGGGGTGGAAACACCATATATTTT.

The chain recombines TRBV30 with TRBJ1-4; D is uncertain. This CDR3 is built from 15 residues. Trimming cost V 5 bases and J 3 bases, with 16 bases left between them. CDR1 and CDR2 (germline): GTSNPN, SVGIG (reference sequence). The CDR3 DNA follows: TGTGCCTGGGTACCAGCGAGGAAGGCTAATGAAAAACTGTTTTTT. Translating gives CAWVPARKANEKLFF.

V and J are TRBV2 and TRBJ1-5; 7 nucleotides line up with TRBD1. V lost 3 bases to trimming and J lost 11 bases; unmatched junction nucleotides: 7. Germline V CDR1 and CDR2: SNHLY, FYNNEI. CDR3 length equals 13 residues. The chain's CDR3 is CASSDGQAGSQHF. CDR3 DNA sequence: TGTGCCAGCAGTGATGGACAGGCCGGGTCCCAGCATTTT.